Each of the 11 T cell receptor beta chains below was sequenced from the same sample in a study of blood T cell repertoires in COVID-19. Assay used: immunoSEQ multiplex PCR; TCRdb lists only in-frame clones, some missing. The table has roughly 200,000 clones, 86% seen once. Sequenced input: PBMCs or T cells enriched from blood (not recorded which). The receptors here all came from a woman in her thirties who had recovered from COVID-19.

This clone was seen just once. As DNA, the CDR3 is TGTGCCACCAGCAGGGTCCCGGGAGATAATACGCAGTATTTT. Translating gives CATSRVPGDNTQYF. The chain joins TRBV15 to TRBJ2-3, with TRBD2 as a possible D gene (6 bases). Germline V gene lookup returns CDR1 LNHNV and CDR2 YYDKDF (reference sequence). The CDR3 runs 14 residues. With 3 bases removed from V and 7 bases from J, the gap between germline ends came to 14 bases.

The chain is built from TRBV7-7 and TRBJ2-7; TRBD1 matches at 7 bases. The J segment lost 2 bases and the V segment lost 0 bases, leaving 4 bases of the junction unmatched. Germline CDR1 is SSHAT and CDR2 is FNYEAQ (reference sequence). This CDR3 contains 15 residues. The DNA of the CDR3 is TGTGCCAGCAGCTTAGCTGAAGACAGGGCCTACGAGCAGTACTTC. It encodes CASSLAEDRAYEQYF. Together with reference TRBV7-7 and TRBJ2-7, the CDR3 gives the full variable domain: GAGVSQSPRYKVTKRGQDVTLRCDPISSHATLYWYQQALGQGPEFLTYFNYEAQPDKSGLPSDRFSAERPEGSISTLTIQRTEQRDSAMYRCASSLAEDRAYEQYFGPGTRLTVT.

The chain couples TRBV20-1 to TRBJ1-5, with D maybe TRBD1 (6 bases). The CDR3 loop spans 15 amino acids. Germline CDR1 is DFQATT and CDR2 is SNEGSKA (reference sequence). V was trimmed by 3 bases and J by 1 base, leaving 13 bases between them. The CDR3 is CSASWGTPSNQPQHF. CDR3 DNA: TGCAGTGCTAGTTGGGGGACACCAAGCAATCAGCCCCAGCATTTT.

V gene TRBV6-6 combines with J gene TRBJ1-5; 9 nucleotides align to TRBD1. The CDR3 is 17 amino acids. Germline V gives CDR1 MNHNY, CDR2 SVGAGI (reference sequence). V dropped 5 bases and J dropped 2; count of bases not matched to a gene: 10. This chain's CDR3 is CASSPYDRGWRNQPQHF. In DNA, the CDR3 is TGTGCCAGCAGTCCATACGACAGGGGGTGGCGCAATCAGCCCCAGCATTTT.

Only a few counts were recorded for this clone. In DNA, the CDR3 is TGTGCCAGCAGTGGGGACCCAGGACAGGGAGGGAGGAGTAATTCACCCCTCCACTTT. Translating gives CASSGDPGQGGRSNSPLHF. J is TRBJ1-6 and V is TRBV6-4; 8 bases line up with TRBD1. The CDR3 is 19 amino acids. From germline, CDR1 is MRHNA and CDR2 SNTAGT. The trim removed 4 bases at V and 6 bases at J, leaving 17 bases unmatched.

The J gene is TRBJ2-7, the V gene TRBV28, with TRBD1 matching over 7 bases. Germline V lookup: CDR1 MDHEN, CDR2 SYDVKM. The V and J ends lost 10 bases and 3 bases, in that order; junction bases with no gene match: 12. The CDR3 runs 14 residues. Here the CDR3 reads CAIDPTGVLYEQYF. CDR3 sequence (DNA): TGTGCCATCGACCCTACAGGGGTCCTCTACGAGCAGTACTTC.

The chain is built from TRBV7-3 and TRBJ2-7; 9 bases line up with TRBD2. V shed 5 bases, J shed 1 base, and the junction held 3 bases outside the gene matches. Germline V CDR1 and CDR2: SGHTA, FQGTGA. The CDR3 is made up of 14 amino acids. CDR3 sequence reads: CASSSGRSSYEQYF. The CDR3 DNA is TGTGCCAGCAGCAGCGGGAGGAGTTCCTACGAGCAGTACTTC.

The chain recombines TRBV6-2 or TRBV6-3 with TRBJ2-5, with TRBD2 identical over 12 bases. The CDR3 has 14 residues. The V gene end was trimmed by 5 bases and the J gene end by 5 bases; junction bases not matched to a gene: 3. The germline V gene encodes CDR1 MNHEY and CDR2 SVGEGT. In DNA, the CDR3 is TGTGCCAGCAGTCGACTAGCGGGAGTTGAGACCCAGTACTTC. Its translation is CASSRLAGVETQYF.

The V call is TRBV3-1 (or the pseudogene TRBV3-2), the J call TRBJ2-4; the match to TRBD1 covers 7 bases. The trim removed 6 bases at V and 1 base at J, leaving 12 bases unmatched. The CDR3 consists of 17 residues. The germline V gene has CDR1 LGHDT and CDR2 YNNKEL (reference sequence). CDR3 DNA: TGTGCCAGCAGTTCCTCAGAGGGGGCGAGGGCCAAAAACATTCAGTACTTC. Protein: CASSSSEGARAKNIQYF.

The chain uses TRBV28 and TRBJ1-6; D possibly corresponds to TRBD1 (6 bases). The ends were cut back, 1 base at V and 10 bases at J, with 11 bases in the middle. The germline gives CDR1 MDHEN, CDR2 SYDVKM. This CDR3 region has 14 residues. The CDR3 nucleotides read TGTGCCAGCAGTTTATCAGGGGTGAACTCACCCCTCCACTTT. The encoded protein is CASSLSGVNSPLHF.

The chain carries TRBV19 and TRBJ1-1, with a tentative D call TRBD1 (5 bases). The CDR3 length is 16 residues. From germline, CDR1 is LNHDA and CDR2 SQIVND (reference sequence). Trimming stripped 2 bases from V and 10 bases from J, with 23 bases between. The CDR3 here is CASSILGSGAGVGAFF. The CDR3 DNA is TGTGCCAGTAGTATACTCGGTTCTGGGGCAGGTGTTGGAGCTTTCTTT.